This entry lists 7 T cell receptor beta chains sequenced from one sample in a study of T cells in Graves' hyperthyroidism and ophthalmopathy (dated 2019 in TCRdb). Libraries were prepared through multiplex PCR. TCRdb names Illumina HiSeq 2000 as the instrument used. Amplification of TCR beta CDR3 regions was carried out from RNA transcripts. The first round of RT-PCR for the TCR CDR3 was performed with the HTBI primer set and the Qiagen OneStep RT-PCR kit. Starting from the raw public reads, TCRdb applied fastp trimming at Q25, assembled clones with MiXCR and retained in-frame beta chains. Identical CDR3 proteins give one entry, which carries the most common genes and DNA. The table for this sample lists around 600,000 distinct CDR3 sequences; roughly 15% of them were counted only once. In total, the top ten clones hold around 13% of the sample. Material for sequencing was blood. Source of these receptors: a woman aged 45-60 years with Graves' ophthalmopathy.

This clonotype was picked up one time. V gene TRBV13 combines with J gene TRBJ2-1; perhaps TRBD2 as D (6 bases). The CDR3 has 13 residues. Trimming stripped 3 bases from V and 7 bases from J, with 10 bases between. The V gene's germline CDR1 is PRHDT and CDR2 FYEKMQ (reference sequence). The CDR3 spells CASSFTGVNEQFF. DNA for the CDR3: TGTGCCAGCAGCTTCACGGGGGTTAATGAGCAGTTCTTC.

The sample holds many counts of this clonotype. V is TRBV28 and J is TRBJ2-3; 12 bases align to TRBD2. Unmatched junction bases numbered 7, after V lost 5 bases and J lost 4 bases. The CDR3 contains 16 residues. Germline CDR1 and CDR2: MDHEN and SYDVKM. DNA of the CDR3: TGTGCCAGCAGTAGACTAGCGGGAGTTAGGGCAGATACGCAGTATTTT. It yields the protein CASSRLAGVRADTQYF.

This clonotype has a handful of counts. J is TRBJ2-5 and V is TRBV27; TRBD2 aligns across 7 bases. From germline, CDR1 is MNHEY and CDR2 SMNVEV (reference sequence). J gave up 5 bases and V 3 bases, and 12 bases lay outside the gene matches. This CDR3 region has 16 residues. CDR3: CASSFLGSSGTETQYF. Written as DNA, the CDR3 is TGTGCCAGCAGTTTTTTGGGTTCGAGCGGGACGGAGACCCAGTACTTC.

In its sample, this clonotype was seen many times. The chain uses TRBV28 and TRBJ2-3, with 8 bases that match TRBD1. Losses at the gene ends were 7 bases for V and 3 bases for J; bases not matched to a gene: 6. The CDR3 is made up of 14 amino acids. CDR1 MDHEN and CDR2 SYDVKM come from the germline V gene. CDR3: CASTLGQGTDTQYF. The CDR3 DNA sequence: TGTGCCAGCACCCTCGGACAGGGAACAGATACGCAGTATTTT.

This clonotype was recorded at least ten times. The chain links TRBV7-9 to TRBJ2-1; 10 nucleotides align to TRBD2. CDR1 is SEHNR, CDR2 FQNEAQ, per germline (reference sequence). The CDR3 extends over 15 amino acids. V gave up 5 bases and J gave up 6 bases; unmatched junction bases: 7. CDR3 amino acids: CASSGSGRAVNEQFF. Here the CDR3 DNA reads TGTGCCAGCAGCGGGAGCGGGAGGGCCGTCAATGAGCAGTTCTTC.

This clonotype was found many times. V is TRBV28 and J is TRBJ1-2, with D possibly being TRBD1 (6 bases). The germline gives CDR1 MDHEN, CDR2 SYDVKM. This CDR3 contains 15 residues. Trimming stripped 5 bases from V and 0 bases from J, with 13 bases between. The CDR3 is CASSPPGAANYGYTF. The CDR3 bases are TGTGCCAGCAGTCCCCCAGGGGCGGCTAACTATGGCTACACCTTC.

This clonotype was detected ten times or more. The chain employs TRBV24-1 and TRBJ1-5, with D maybe TRBD1 (5 bases). The V gene lost 3 bases and the J gene lost 2 bases, with 10 bases spanning the gap. CDR1 is KGHDR and CDR2 is SFDVKD in the germline V gene. The CDR3 is 15 amino acids. The CDR3: CATSDTRRGNQPQHF. The CDR3 DNA reads as TGTGCCACCAGTGATACGCGCAGGGGCAATCAGCCCCAGCATTTT.